This entry lists 8 T cell receptor beta chains sequenced from one sample in a study of Graves' ophthalmopathy and Graves' hyperthyroidism. Researchers took RNA transcripts and amplified TCR beta CDR3 regions from them. RT-PCR was first run with HTBI primers, then multiplex PCR in a second round. MiXCR, run by TCRdb on the multiplex PCR reads, gives a single entry per CDR3 protein. Of hundreds of thousands of distinct CDR3 sequences listed, around 21% are singletons. Sequenced sample: peripheral blood. The source is a woman aged 18-30 years with stable Graves' hyperthyroidism.

CDR3 nucleotide sequence: TGTGCCAGCGGCGGTACGGGGGGTAACCAAGAGACCCAGTACTTC. Protein sequence: CASGGTGGNQETQYF. The gene calls are TRBV27 and TRBJ2-5, with 7 bases fitting TRBD2. The germline gives CDR1 MNHEY, CDR2 SMNVEV (reference sequence). The CDR3 has 15 amino acids. The V gene end was trimmed by 8 bases and the J gene end by 0 bases; junction bases not matched to a gene: 9.

This clonotype appeared many times. This sequence joins TRBV7-9 and TRBJ2-7; D perhaps matches TRBD2 (5 bases). The CDR3 extends over 12 amino acids. The V gene's germline CDR1 is SEHNR and CDR2 FQNEAQ (reference sequence). V lost 6 bases and J 4 bases, leaving 10 bases between the germline ends. CDR3 region: CASRFGEYEQYF. CDR3 nucleotides: TGTGCCAGCAGGTTCGGGGAATACGAGCAGTACTTC.

This clonotype was observed a handful of times. The chain is built from TRBV15 and TRBJ1-1, with D unclear. The CDR3 covers 13 residues. CDR1 is LNHNV, CDR2 YYDKDF, per germline (reference sequence). Trimming cost V 6 bases and J 5 bases, with 13 bases left between them. The CDR3 is CATRGAVRTEAFF. The CDR3 DNA reads as TGTGCCACCAGGGGTGCAGTACGGACTGAAGCTTTCTTT.

This chain links TRBV20-1 with TRBJ2-5; 16 positions match TRBD2. Per the germline V gene, CDR1 is DFQATT and CDR2 is SNEGSKA (reference sequence). This CDR3 is 14 amino acids long. Trimming took 7 bases from V and 5 from J; bases not matched to a gene: 4. Here the CDR3 reads CSGGTSGRGETQYF. The CDR3 bases are TGCAGTGGTGGGACTAGCGGGAGGGGGGAGACCCAGTACTTC.

There are many counts of this clonotype. This chain uses TRBV7-9 with TRBJ2-5; TRBD1 is a possible D gene (5 bases). V was shortened by 2 bases and J by 1 base, with 20 bases between the two germline ends. CDR1 is SEHNR, CDR2 FQNEAQ, per germline (reference sequence). The CDR3 extends over 18 amino acids. The chain's CDR3 is CASSLRPKGVTSQETQYF. CDR3 nucleotide sequence: TGTGCCAGCAGCTTAAGGCCCAAAGGGGTGACCTCCCAAGAGACCCAGTACTTC.

The gene calls are TRBV12-3 or TRBV12-4 and TRBJ2-6; D uncertain. There are 18 residues in the CDR3. The germline V and J ends were trimmed by 3 bases and 0 bases, with 15 bases remaining between them. CDR3 in amino acids: CASSFPGYALSGANVLTF. CDR3 DNA: TGTGCCAGCAGTTTCCCAGGTTACGCTCTCTCTGGGGCCAACGTCCTGACTTTC.

This clonotype appeared a single time. The V and J genes are TRBV20-1 and TRBJ2-3; D is tentatively TRBD1 or TRBD2 (5 bases each). Germline V gene lookup returns CDR1 DFQATT and CDR2 SNEGSKA (reference sequence). Trimming left V 0 bases short and J 4 bases short, with 20 bases between. This CDR3 is 17 amino acids long. This chain's CDR3 is CSARDIRASFSSDTQYF. The CDR3 coding sequence is TGCAGTGCTAGAGATATCAGGGCTAGCTTTTCGTCAGATACGCAGTATTTT.

This clonotype was seen only a few times. The chain has TRBV15 and TRBJ2-2; 9 bases map to TRBD2. Germline values: CDR1 LNHNV, CDR2 YYDKDF (reference sequence). Unmatched junction bases numbered 6, after V lost 0 bases and J lost 1 base. The CDR3 spans 18 residues. In DNA form, the CDR3 reads TGTGCCACCAGCAGAGATCTGGCTAGCGGGAAGAACACCGGGGAGCTGTTTTTT. This sequence encodes CATSRDLASGKNTGELFF. The variable domain in full, with the rest retrieved from reference TRBV15 and TRBJ2-2, is DAMVIQNPRYQVTQFGKPVTLSCSQTLNHNVMYWYQQKSSQAPKLLFHYYDKDFNNEADTPDNFQSRRPNTSFCFLDIRSPGLGDTAMYLCATSRDLASGKNTGELFFGEGSRLTVL.